The 23 T cell receptor beta chains presented below share a single source sample, sequenced in a study of identical twins. One entry per CDR3 protein results from TCRdb running MiXCR on the 5' RACE reads. The sample records hundreds of thousands of distinct CDR3 sequences, roughly 9.4% being singletons. Material for sequencing was memory (CD45RO+) T cells sorted from blood. The receptors stem from a woman younger than 35 in good health.

The chain is built from TRBV5-5 and TRBJ2-1, with D perhaps matching TRBD2 (6 bases). This CDR3 is 16 amino acids long. Germline V CDR1 and CDR2: SGHKS, YYEKEE (reference sequence). Trimming removed 3 bases at V and 0 bases at J, with 13 bases between. The CDR3 DNA follows: TGTGCCAGCAGCTCGCCGGGGGTAAGCTCCTACAATGAGCAGTTCTTC. Translated: CASSSPGVSSYNEQFF. The full variable domain, rest sourced from reference TRBV5-5 and TRBJ2-1, is DAGVTQSPTHLIKTRGQQVTLRCSPISGHKSVSWYQQVLGQGPQFIFQYYEKEERGRGNFPDRFSARQFPNYSSELNVNALLLGDSALYLCASSSPGVSSYNEQFFGPGTRLTVL.

This chain uses TRBV25-1 with TRBJ2-7; D gene uncertain. The V gene lost 4 bases and the J gene lost 4 bases, with 20 bases spanning the gap. Per the germline V gene, CDR1 is MGHDK and CDR2 is SYGVNS. CDR3 length: 16 residues. The CDR3 region has the DNA TGTGCCAGCAGTGGATCGATGTGGGCAGCCCCTTACGAGCAGTACTTC. It translates to CASSGSMWAAPYEQYF.

The rearrangement uses TRBV7-9 and TRBJ1-2; a weak D match, TRBD1 (5 bases). The germline gives CDR1 SEHNR, CDR2 FQNEAQ (reference sequence). The CDR3 is 16 residues long. Between the trimmed V and J ends, which lost 1 base and 1 base, there was a span of 13 bases. The CDR3 sequence: CASSLVDGGFNYGYTF. The CDR3 bases are TGTGCCAGCAGCTTAGTGGACGGGGGTTTTAACTATGGCTACACCTTC.

This clonotype was seen at least ten times. The chain uses TRBV12-3 or TRBV12-4 and TRBJ2-1, with TRBD2 matching 12 bases. The V gene end was trimmed by 1 base and the J gene end by 12 bases; junction bases not matched to a gene: 4. CDR3 length: 14 amino acids. Here the CDR3 DNA reads TGTGCCAGCAGTTTAGGACTAGCGGGAGCGGGGCAGTTCTTC. Its translation: CASSLGLAGAGQFF.

The V call is TRBV3-1, the J call TRBJ2-5, with no clear D. Germline V CDR1 and CDR2: LGHDT, YNNKEL (reference sequence). The CDR3 is 18 amino acids. Trimming left V 5 bases short and J 2 bases short, with 24 bases between. The CDR3 region is CASSSYRGISAPQETQYF. The CDR3 nucleotides read TGTGCCAGCAGCTCATACCGAGGAATATCGGCCCCGCAAGAGACCCAGTACTTC.

This chain joins TRBV5-5 and TRBJ2-7; D possibly corresponds to TRBD2 (6 bases). CDR1 SGHKS and CDR2 YYEKEE come from the germline V gene (reference sequence). The V end was cut by 0 bases, the J end by 4 bases, with 14 bases between. This CDR3 is 15 amino acids long. The CDR3 region is CASSLEYGSIYEQYF. CDR3 nucleotide sequence: TGTGCCAGCAGCTTGGAATACGGGAGCATTTACGAGCAGTACTTC. Filled out from reference TRBV5-5 and TRBJ2-7, the complete variable domain reads DAGVTQSPTHLIKTRGQQVTLRCSPISGHKSVSWYQQVLGQGPQFIFQYYEKEERGRGNFPDRFSARQFPNYSSELNVNALLLGDSALYLCASSLEYGSIYEQYFGPGTRLTVT.

The chain couples TRBV7-3 to TRBJ2-3, with a tentative D call TRBD1 (7 bases). Germline-derived CDR1 and CDR2 are SGHTA and FQGTGA. The CDR3 contains 14 residues. V was pared by 5 bases and J by 6 bases, with 15 bases between. The CDR3 spells CASSLDPGGDTQYF. CDR3 in DNA: TGTGCCAGCAGCCTAGACCCAGGGGGGGATACGCAGTATTTT.

The chain combines TRBV12-3 or TRBV12-4 with TRBJ1-2; a weak D match, TRBD1 (5 bases). The CDR3 has 11 residues. The germline V and J ends were trimmed by 2 bases and 11 bases, with 9 bases remaining between them. CDR3 protein: CASSLRKGYTF. The DNA for the CDR3 is TGTGCCAGCAGTTTAAGGAAGGGGTACACCTTC.

This clonotype was detected a few times. The gene calls are TRBV5-1 and TRBJ2-1, with D unresolved. Germline CDR1 reads SGHRS; CDR2 reads YFSETQ. V was pared by 7 bases and J by 9 bases, with 14 bases between. This CDR3 contains 12 residues. CDR3 sequence: CASGIERTEQFF. CDR3 in DNA: TGCGCCAGCGGGATCGAGCGCACTGAGCAGTTCTTC.

As concerns this clonotype: At one boundary the junction diverges from the germline segment, which might be a read error. This sequence joins TRBV3-1 and TRBJ2-1, with D perhaps matching TRBD1 (6 bases). Germline assignment: CDR1 LGHDT and CDR2 YNNKEL (reference sequence). The CDR3 is 17 amino acids. The DNA for the CDR3 is TGTGCCACCAGCAAGCAGGTACCGTGGGGGCCTGGTAGTGAGCAGTTCTTC. Translating it yields CATSKQVPWGPGSEQFF.

The CDR3 nucleotides read TGCAGTGCTAGAGATACAGCCGCCGAGGAGCTGTTTTTT. Its protein is CSARDTAAEELFF. V usage is TRBV20-1 and J usage is TRBJ2-2; D is undetermined. The V and J ends lost 0 bases and 10 bases respectively, with 12 bases between them. The CDR3 sequence is 13 residues long. Germline-derived CDR1 and CDR2 are DFQATT and SNEGSKA (reference sequence).

This rearrangement joins TRBV10-3 to TRBJ2-4, with 11 bases that match TRBD1. Germline V lookup: CDR1 ENHRY, CDR2 SYGVKD. V lost 4 bases and J lost 7; bases outside the gene matches: 6. CDR3 size: 15 residues. The CDR3 region is CAISGTGGMGNIQYF. Here the CDR3 DNA reads TGTGCCATCAGTGGGACAGGGGGCATGGGGAACATTCAGTACTTC.

This chain uses TRBV20-1 with TRBJ1-1; D remains unclear. V was pared by 3 bases and J by 11 bases, with 25 bases between. Germline CDR1 and CDR2: DFQATT and SNEGSKA (reference sequence). The CDR3 is 15 residues long. The CDR3 is CSASALNDGDLRAFF. In DNA, the CDR3 is TGCAGTGCTAGCGCTTTAAACGACGGGGATCTTCGGGCTTTCTTT.

Many counts were recorded for this clonotype. The V and J genes are TRBV12-3 or TRBV12-4 and TRBJ2-4; weak D call: TRBD1 (5 bases). V was clipped by 6 bases and J by 3 bases, with 9 bases between them. The CDR3 consists of 13 residues. This CDR3 is CASSQGVKNIQYF. CDR3 bases: TGTGCCAGCAGCCAGGGTGTCAAAAACATTCAGTACTTC.

The V call is TRBV20-1, the J call TRBJ2-3, with a possible D match to TRBD2 (6 bases). This CDR3 has 14 amino acids. Per germline, CDR1 DFQATT and CDR2 SNEGSKA (reference sequence). V shed 5 bases and J shed 6 bases, with 18 bases lying between them. The CDR3 DNA reads as TGCAGTGCTTGTTTACCGGGAGATAGGGATACGCAGTATTTT. The encoded protein is CSACLPGDRDTQYF.

In this sample, this clonotype turned up a few times. V gene TRBV6-2 or TRBV6-3 combines with J gene TRBJ2-5; D not certain. CDR3 length: 12 amino acids. V lost 7 bases and J 5 bases, leaving 11 bases between the germline ends. Per the germline V gene, CDR1 is MNHEY and CDR2 is SVGEGT. CDR3 nucleotide sequence: TGTGCCAGCAAGAGAGGCTCGGAGACCCAGTACTTC. It yields the protein CASKRGSETQYF.

This clonotype was seen a handful of times. This rearrangement joins TRBV12-3 or TRBV12-4 to TRBJ1-2; weak D call: TRBD1 (5 bases). Deletions cut 5 bases from V and 5 bases from J, with 9 bases between. CDR3 length equals 12 residues. In nucleotides, the CDR3 is TGTGCCAGCAGTATGCAGGGTTATGGCTACACCTTC. This gives the protein CASSMQGYGYTF.

The CDR3, as DNA: TGCAGTGCCGGGGAGGGTTCAGATACGCAGTATTTT. Protein: CSAGEGSDTQYF. The chain joins TRBV20-1 to TRBJ2-3; 7 bases align to TRBD2. The CDR3 has 12 residues. J lost 4 bases, V lost 6 bases, and 4 bases had no gene match. The germline gives CDR1 DFQATT, CDR2 SNEGSKA (reference sequence).

This clonotype was seen ten or more times. V is TRBV2 and J is TRBJ2-3; TRBD2 matches at 13 bases. Germline-derived CDR1 and CDR2 are SNHLY and FYNNEI. CDR3 size: 17 residues. V shed 4 bases, J shed 3 bases, and the junction held 7 bases outside the gene matches. The chain's CDR3 is CASSGLAGGPETDTQYF. CDR3 in DNA: TGTGCCAGCAGTGGACTAGCGGGGGGCCCGGAGACAGATACGCAGTATTTT.

V is TRBV5-4 and J is TRBJ2-4; 8 nucleotides match TRBD2. Germline V CDR1 and CDR2: SGHNT, YYREEE (reference sequence). There are 15 residues in the CDR3. Trimming cost V 9 bases and J 6 bases; bases outside gene matches: 14. CDR3 coding DNA: TGTGCCACCATGAAAACCGGGGGGGGCACAAACATTCAGTACTTC. Protein: CATMKTGGGTNIQYF. Complete variable domain (other parts from reference TRBV5-4 and TRBJ2-4): ETGVTQSPTHLIKTRGQQVTLRCSSQSGHNTVSWYQQALGQGPQFIFQYYREEENGRGNFPPRFSGLQFPNYSSELNVNALELDDSALYLCATMKTGGGTNIQYFGAGTRLSVL.

This clonotype was recorded a few times. The chain carries TRBV12-3 or TRBV12-4 and TRBJ1-5, with 9 bases identical to TRBD1. There are 16 residues in the CDR3. After removal of 2 bases from V and 4 bases from J, the junction contained 6 bases not matched to a gene. The CDR3 DNA follows: TGTGCCAGCAGTTTACCGGGACAGGGTACGAATCAGCCCCAGCATTTT. Protein sequence: CASSLPGQGTNQPQHF.

The sample holds a few counts of this clonotype. The gene calls are TRBV12-5 and TRBJ2-1; either TRBD1 or TRBD2 may supply D (5 bases each). CDR3 length: 13 residues. CDR1 is LGHNT and CDR2 is FRNRAP in the germline V gene. V gave up 0 bases and J gave up 8 bases, with 8 bases separating them. The CDR3 coding sequence is TGTGCTAGTGGTTTGGTAGAGGGGTATGAGCAGTTCTTC. This codes for CASGLVEGYEQFF.

This clonotype has more than one count but fewer than ten. The chain uses TRBV7-2 and TRBJ2-3, with D possibly TRBD1 on 6 matching bases. This CDR3 has 15 amino acids. Germline V gives CDR1 SGHTA, CDR2 FQGNSA. The V end lost 0 bases, the J end lost 2 bases, and 9 bases lay between the germline ends. The CDR3 spells CASSLAPGDTDTQYF. In DNA form, the CDR3 reads TGTGCCAGCAGCTTAGCCCCAGGGGACACAGATACGCAGTATTTT.